This TCR beta chain was sequenced during a study of blood T cell repertoires in COVID-19. CDR1 is SGHDT and CDR2 is YYEEEE in the germline V gene. This CDR3 has 15 amino acids. With V trimmed by 4 bases and J by 1 base, 5 bases remained unmatched. Assay used: immunoSEQ multiplex PCR; TCRdb lists only in-frame clones, some missing. The table records 110,000 or so clones, about 87% of them present only once. V and J are TRBV5-6 and TRBJ1-2; 9 bases agree with TRBD1. Sequencing was carried out using peripheral blood. The clonotype comes from a woman between 45 and 65 years old with acute or convalescent COVID-19. The CDR3 reads CASSTDRGSNYGYTF. CDR3 DNA sequence: TGTGCCAGCAGCACAGACAGGGGGAGTAACTATGGCTACACCTTC.